This T cell receptor beta chain was captured by sequencing in a study of blood T cells in healthy people across ages. Each donor gave roughly 9.1 milliliters of peripheral blood. Per sample, no less than 6 micrograms of total RNA were extracted. Findings of the study overall: More naive CD4+ cells and higher diversity were found in long-lived than in aged donors.

The sample holds a few counts of this clonotype. The antigen is undetermined. This CDR3 has 16 amino acids. The germline V gene has CDR1 MGHRA and CDR2 YSYEKL. V was clipped by 0 bases and J by 5 bases, with 16 bases between them. It was with a sample-barcoded 5' primer and a J-beta primer mix that a second PCR of roughly 7 to 12 cycles was run. The template-switch adaptor, which had 12 random nucleotides, put a tag on each cDNA molecule. One entry per CDR3 protein results from TCRdb running MiXCR on the 5' RACE reads. The data hold almost 800,000 distinct CDR3 sequences, with 58% observed a single time.

The sequencing input was blood. V usage is TRBV4-1 and J usage is TRBJ1-2; D is perhaps TRBD1 (5 bases). This TCR derives from a man aged 25 to 40 in good health. DNA for the CDR3: TGCGCCAGCAGCCAAGATGGACACCAGGCCGAGTATGGCTACACCTTC. As protein: CASSQDGHQAEYGYTF.